This is a list of T cell receptor beta chains from one sample in a study of CD8 T cells in ankylosing spondylitis. TCRdb reprocessed the 5' RACE reads via MiXCR and lists one record per CDR3 protein. The sample has about 400,000 distinct CDR3 sequences; about a fifth are singletons. Sequencing was performed on blood, either unsorted or a sorted T cell fraction (not recorded which). The receptor source for this set is a male donor with ankylosing spondylitis. Both conserved end residues are part of each CDR3. A D gene is named only where the DNA matches it firmly. Size tells how often a clone was seen (once, few, many) or the class of an expanded clone, and some rows leave it out.

TRBV20-1,TRBJ1-5,.,.,TGCAGTGCTATTCGACAGGCGGAACAGCCCCAGCATTTT,CSAIRQAEQPQHF
TRBV24-1,TRBJ1-2,few,.,TGTGCCACCAGTGATCAATCTGACAGGCCTCGGGGCTACACCTTC,CATSDQSDRPRGYTF
TRBV12-3/TRBV12-4,TRBJ2-7,.,TRBD2,TGTGCCAGCAGACCCGGACTAGCGGGGAGGTCCCACGAGCAGTACTTC,CASRPGLAGRSHEQYF
TRBV5-5,TRBJ2-3,.,.,TGTGCCAGCAGCTTCGGGGGACAGTTCGGCACAGATACGCAGTATTTT,CASSFGGQFGTDTQYF
TRBV7-5,TRBJ2-3,.,.,.,CISVPLPVDTQYF
TRBV25-1,TRBJ2-2,.,.,TGTGCCAGCAGGCGGGCAACCGGGGAGCTGTTTTTT,CASRRATGELFF
TRBV7-9,TRBJ1-1,few,.,TGTGCCAGCAGCTTAGCCGGGACACAGAACACTGAAGCTTTCTTT,CASSLAGTQNTEAFF
TRBV9,TRBJ2-7,.,.,TGTGCCAGCAGCGTGACAGGTCACTCCTACGAGCAGTACTTC,CASSVTGHSYEQYF
TRBV7-9,TRBJ2-1,.,TRBD2,TGTGCCAGCAGCTTAGCCCCAGCGGGAGGGCCGAATGAGCAGTTCTTC,CASSLAPAGGPNEQFF
TRBV11-1,TRBJ2-1,few,.,TGTGCCAGCAGCCGCGATGGGGTAGCGTACAATGAGCAGTTCTTC,CASSRDGVAYNEQFF
TRBV20-1,TRBJ1-6,.,.,TGCAGTGCGCAGGGAGGCAATTCACCCCTCCACTTT,CSAQGGNSPLHF
TRBV12-3/TRBV12-4,TRBJ2-7,.,.,TGTGCCAGCAGAACAGGAATCTACGAGCAGTACTTC,CASRTGIYEQYF
TRBV11-3,TRBJ2-3,once,TRBD2,TGTGCCAGCAGCTTGGGTGCGGGAGGTCCTACGCAGTATTTT,CASSLGAGGPTQYF
TRBV4-3,TRBJ2-5,.,TRBD2,TGCGCCAGCAGCCAAGAATGGGGACTAGCGGGGTCCTACCAAGAGACCCAGTACTTC,CASSQEWGLAGSYQETQYF
TRBV3-1,TRBJ2-3,.,.,TGTGCCAGCAGCCAAGGGAGCGTAGATACGCAGTATTTT,CASSQGSVDTQYF
TRBV20-1,TRBJ1-5,few,.,TGCAGTGCGGAGAGGGGGACCTATCAGCCCCAGCATTTT,CSAERGTYQPQHF
TRBV6-2/TRBV6-3,TRBJ2-5,.,.,TGTGCCAGCAGTCACAGGTCGGGGGAAGAGACCCAGTACTTC,CASSHRSGEETQYF
TRBV4-1,TRBJ2-5,.,TRBD1,TGCGCCAGCAGCGACGACCGGACAGGGCTTAACGAGACCCAGTACTTC,CASSDDRTGLNETQYF
TRBV2,TRBJ2-5,few,TRBD2,TGTGCCAGCAGTGTGAAGCGGGAGGTCGGAGAGACCCAGTACTTC,CASSVKREVGETQYF
TRBV20-1,TRBJ2-3,.,TRBD2,TGCAGTGCTTCCCCACCGGGACTAGCGGGAGTGGCGGATACGCAGTATTTT,CSASPPGLAGVADTQYF
TRBV12-3/TRBV12-4,TRBJ2-1,.,.,TGTGCCAGCAGTCGGACTCTCCCGGAGGGTGAGCAGTTCTTC,CASSRTLPEGEQFF
TRBV30,TRBJ2-3,.,.,TGTGCCTGGAGTGTATTACTGGGTCGGGATACGCAGTATTTT,CAWSVLLGRDTQYF
TRBV6-5,TRBJ1-3,many,.,TGTGCCAGCAGTTCCCACCCCGACTCTGGAAACACCATATATTTT,CASSSHPDSGNTIYF
TRBV7-2,TRBJ2-7,.,TRBD1,TGTGCCAGCAGCTTAGTTGGGACAGGGACCTACGAGCAGTACTTC,CASSLVGTGTYEQYF
TRBV12-5,TRBJ2-1,few,TRBD2,TGTGCTAGTGCCTTACAGCTAGCGGGAGTGCCTTCCGTTGAGCAGTTCTTC,CASALQLAGVPSVEQFF
TRBV5-1,TRBJ2-3,few,.,TGCGCCAGCAGCTTGGGGTCTGGGTACTTCGCAGATACGCAGTATTTT,CASSLGSGYFADTQYF
TRBV20-1,TRBJ1-2,.,.,TGCAGTGCCGAAGGGCCGGGGGCCGGCTATGGCTACACCTTC,CSAEGPGAGYGYTF
TRBV19,TRBJ1-5,.,TRBD1,TGTGCCAGTAACAGACAGGGGGCAGTTAGAAATCAGCCCCAGCATTTT,CASNRQGAVRNQPQHF
TRBV7-8,TRBJ1-1,.,.,TGTGCCAGCAGCCCCAGACAGGCACGAACCGCCGAAGCTTTCTTT,CASSPRQARTAEAFF
TRBV5-1,TRBJ2-7,once,TRBD1,TGCGCCAGCAGCGGAGACACCGGGACAGGGTCCCACGAGCAGTACTTC,CASSGDTGTGSHEQYF
TRBV20-1,TRBJ2-4,once,.,TGCAGTGCTAGCCGAAACAGGGATCGAGGAGCCAAAAACATTCAGTACTTC,CSASRNRDRGAKNIQYF
TRBV7-6,TRBJ1-2,.,.,TGTGCCAGCAGCCAAGGACAACCAGCTAACTATGGCTACACCTTC,CASSQGQPANYGYTF
TRBV7-6,TRBJ2-1,few,TRBD2,TGTGCCAGCAGCGTGCGACTAGCGGGAGTAGGAAATGAGCAGTTCTTC,CASSVRLAGVGNEQFF
TRBV20-1,TRBJ2-7,.,TRBD2,TGCAGTGCCCCCGGGGCGGGAGTCGGCTACGAGCAGTACTTC,CSAPGAGVGYEQYF
TRBV6-1,TRBJ2-5,.,TRBD2,TGTGCCAGCAGTGATACTAGCGGGAGGGGGGAGACCCAGTACTTC,CASSDTSGRGETQYF
TRBV9,TRBJ1-1,few,.,TGTGCCAGCAGCGTACAGGGGCGGTTGAGCACTGAAGCTTTCTTT,CASSVQGRLSTEAFF
TRBV9,TRBJ1-4,.,.,TGTGCCAGCAGCCGACAGTCAACTAATGAAAAACTGTTTTTT,CASSRQSTNEKLFF
TRBV20-1,TRBJ1-1,.,.,TGCAGTGCGAGGTCCACGAACACTGAAGCTTTCTTT,CSARSTNTEAFF
TRBV19,TRBJ2-5,.,.,TGTGCCAGTAGTATAGTTCAGAGGGAGACCCAGTACTTC,CASSIVQRETQYF
TRBV25-1,TRBJ1-4,few,TRBD1,TGTGCCAGCAGAGACAGGGGGGGAAAACTGTTTTTT,CASRDRGGKLFF
TRBV24-1,TRBJ2-7,.,TRBD1,TGTGCCACCAGTGATGGGACAGGGTGGAACGAGCAGTACTTC,CATSDGTGWNEQYF
TRBV18,TRBJ1-2,.,TRBD1,TGTGCCAGCTCAGCCGGGACAGGAGTCTATGGCTACACCTTC,CASSAGTGVYGYTF